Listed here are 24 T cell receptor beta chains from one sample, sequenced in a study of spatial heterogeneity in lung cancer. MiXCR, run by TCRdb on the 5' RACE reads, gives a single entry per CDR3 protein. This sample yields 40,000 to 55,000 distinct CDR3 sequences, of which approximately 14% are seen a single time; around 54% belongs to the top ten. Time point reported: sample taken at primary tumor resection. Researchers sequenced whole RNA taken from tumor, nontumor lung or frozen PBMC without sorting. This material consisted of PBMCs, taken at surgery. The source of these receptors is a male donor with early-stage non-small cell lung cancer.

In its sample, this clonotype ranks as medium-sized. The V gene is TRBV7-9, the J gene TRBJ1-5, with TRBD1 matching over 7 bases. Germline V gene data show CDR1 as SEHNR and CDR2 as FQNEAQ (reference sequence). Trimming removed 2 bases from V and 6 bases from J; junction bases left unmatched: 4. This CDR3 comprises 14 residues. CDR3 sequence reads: CASSLSGGIQPQHF. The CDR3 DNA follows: TGTGCCAGCAGCTTATCAGGGGGTATTCAGCCCCAGCATTTT.

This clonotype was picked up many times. The CDR3 here is CASSPRLAVYEQYF. The CDR3 bases are TGTGCCAGCAGCCCGCGACTAGCGGTCTACGAGCAGTACTTC. The V and J genes are TRBV7-2 and TRBJ2-7, with 9 bases that match TRBD2. Germline lookup yields CDR1 SGHTA and CDR2 FQGNSA. There are 14 residues in the CDR3. The ends lost 5 bases at V and 3 bases at J; junction bases unmatched: 5.

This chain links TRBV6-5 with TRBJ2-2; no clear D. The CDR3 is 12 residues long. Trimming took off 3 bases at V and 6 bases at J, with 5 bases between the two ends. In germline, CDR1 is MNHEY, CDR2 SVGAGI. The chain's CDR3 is CASSYRAGELFF. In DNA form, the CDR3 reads TGTGCCAGCAGTTATCGAGCCGGGGAGCTGTTTTTT.

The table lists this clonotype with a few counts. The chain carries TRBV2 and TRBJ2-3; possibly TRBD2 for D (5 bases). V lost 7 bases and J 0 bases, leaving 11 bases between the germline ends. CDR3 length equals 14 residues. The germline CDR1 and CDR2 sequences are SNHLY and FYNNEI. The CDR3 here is CASKFGISTDTQYF. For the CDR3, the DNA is TGTGCCAGCAAGTTCGGGATTAGCACAGATACGCAGTATTTT. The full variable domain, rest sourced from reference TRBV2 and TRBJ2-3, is EPEVTQTPSHQVTQMGQEVILRCVPISNHLYFYWYRQILGQKVEFLVSFYNNEISEKSEIFDDQFSVERPDGSNFTLKIRSTKLEDSAMYFCASKFGISTDTQYFGPGTRLTVL.

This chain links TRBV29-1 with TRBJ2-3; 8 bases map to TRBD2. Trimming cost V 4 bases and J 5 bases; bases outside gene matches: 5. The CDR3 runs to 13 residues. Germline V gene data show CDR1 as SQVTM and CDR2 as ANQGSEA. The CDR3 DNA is TGCAGCGTTGGGAGCGGGAGAGGAGATACGCAGTATTTT. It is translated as CSVGSGRGDTQYF.

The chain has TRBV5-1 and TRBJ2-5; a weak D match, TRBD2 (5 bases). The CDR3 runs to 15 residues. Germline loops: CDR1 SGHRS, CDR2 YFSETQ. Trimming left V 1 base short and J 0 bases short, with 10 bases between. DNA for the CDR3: TGCGCCAGCAGCTTGACGGGGTCCAACCAAGAGACCCAGTACTTC. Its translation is CASSLTGSNQETQYF.

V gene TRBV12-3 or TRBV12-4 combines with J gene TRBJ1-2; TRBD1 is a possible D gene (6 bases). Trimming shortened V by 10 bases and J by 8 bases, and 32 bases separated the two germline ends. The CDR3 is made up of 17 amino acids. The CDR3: CAIKGRGAQIPLGGYTF. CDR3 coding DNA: TGTGCCATTAAAGGCCGGGGGGCGCAGATCCCTTTGGGCGGCTACACCTTC.

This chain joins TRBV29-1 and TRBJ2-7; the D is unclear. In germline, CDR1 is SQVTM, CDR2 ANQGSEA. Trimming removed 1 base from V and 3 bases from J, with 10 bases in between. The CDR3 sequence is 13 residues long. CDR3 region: CSVEGEQNYEQYF. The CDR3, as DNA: TGCAGCGTTGAAGGTGAACAAAACTACGAGCAGTACTTC.

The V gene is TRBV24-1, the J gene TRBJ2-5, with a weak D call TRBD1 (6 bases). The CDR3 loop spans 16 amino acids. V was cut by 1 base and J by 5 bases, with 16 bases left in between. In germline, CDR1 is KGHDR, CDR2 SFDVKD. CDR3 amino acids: CATSDFSWDTGETQYF. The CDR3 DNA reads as TGTGCCACCAGTGATTTCTCGTGGGACACTGGGGAGACCCAGTACTTC.

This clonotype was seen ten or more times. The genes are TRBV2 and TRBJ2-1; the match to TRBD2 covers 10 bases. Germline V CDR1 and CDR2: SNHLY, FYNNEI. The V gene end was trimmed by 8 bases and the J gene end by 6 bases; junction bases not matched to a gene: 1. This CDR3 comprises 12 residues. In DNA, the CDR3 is TGTGCCAGCCGGACTAGCGGCAATGAGCAGTTCTTC. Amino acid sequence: CASRTSGNEQFF.

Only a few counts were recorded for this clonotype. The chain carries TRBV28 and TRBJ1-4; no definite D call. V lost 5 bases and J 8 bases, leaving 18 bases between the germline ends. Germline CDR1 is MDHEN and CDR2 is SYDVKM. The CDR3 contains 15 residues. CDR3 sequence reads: CASSPPGPAGEKLFF. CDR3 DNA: TGTGCCAGCAGTCCTCCGGGCCCCGCGGGAGAAAAACTGTTTTTT.

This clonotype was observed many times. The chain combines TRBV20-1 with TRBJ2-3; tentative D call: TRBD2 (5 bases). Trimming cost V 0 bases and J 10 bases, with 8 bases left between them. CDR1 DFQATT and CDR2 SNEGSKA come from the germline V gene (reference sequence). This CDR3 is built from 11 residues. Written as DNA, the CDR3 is TGCAGTGCTAGAGATCTGAGGGCGCAGTATTTT. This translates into CSARDLRAQYF.

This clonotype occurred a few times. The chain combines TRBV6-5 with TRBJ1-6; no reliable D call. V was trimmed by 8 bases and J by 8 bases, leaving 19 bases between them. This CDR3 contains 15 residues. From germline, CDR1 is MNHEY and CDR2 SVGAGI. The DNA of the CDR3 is TGTGCCAGCCAAGCTCGCGGTGGAACCCATTCACCCCTCCACTTT. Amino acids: CASQARGGTHSPLHF.

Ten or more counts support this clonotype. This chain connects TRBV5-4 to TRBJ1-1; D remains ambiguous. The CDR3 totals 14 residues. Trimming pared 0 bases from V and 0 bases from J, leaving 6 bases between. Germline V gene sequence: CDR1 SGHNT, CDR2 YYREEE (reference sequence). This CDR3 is CASSLGFMNTEAFF. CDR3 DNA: TGTGCCAGCAGCTTGGGGTTCATGAACACTGAAGCTTTCTTT.

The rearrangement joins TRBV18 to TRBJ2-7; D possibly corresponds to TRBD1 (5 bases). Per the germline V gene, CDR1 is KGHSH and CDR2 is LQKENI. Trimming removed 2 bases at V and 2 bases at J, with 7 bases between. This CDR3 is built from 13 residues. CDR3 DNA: TGTGCCAGCTCACCAAAGGGGCCCTACGAGCAGTACTTC. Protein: CASSPKGPYEQYF.

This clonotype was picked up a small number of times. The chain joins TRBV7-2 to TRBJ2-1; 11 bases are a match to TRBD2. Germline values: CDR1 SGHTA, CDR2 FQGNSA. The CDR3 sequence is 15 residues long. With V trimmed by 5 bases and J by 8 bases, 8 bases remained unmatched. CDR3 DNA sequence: TGTGCCAGCAGCCAAACTAGCGGGAGAGGGTATGAGCAGTTCTTC. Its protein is CASSQTSGRGYEQFF.

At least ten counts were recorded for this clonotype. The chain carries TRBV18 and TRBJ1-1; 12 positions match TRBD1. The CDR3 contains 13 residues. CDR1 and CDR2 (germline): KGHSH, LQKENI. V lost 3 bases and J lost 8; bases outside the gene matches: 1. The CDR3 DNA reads TGTGCCAGCTCACCGGGACAGGGGGCCGAAGCTTTCTTT. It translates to CASSPGQGAEAFF.

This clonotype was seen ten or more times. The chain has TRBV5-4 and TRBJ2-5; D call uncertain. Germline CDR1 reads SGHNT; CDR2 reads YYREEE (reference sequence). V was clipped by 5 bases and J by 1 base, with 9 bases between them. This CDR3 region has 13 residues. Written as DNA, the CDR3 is TGTGCCAGCAGGGACCAGACCCAAGAGACCCAGTACTTC. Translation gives CASRDQTQETQYF.

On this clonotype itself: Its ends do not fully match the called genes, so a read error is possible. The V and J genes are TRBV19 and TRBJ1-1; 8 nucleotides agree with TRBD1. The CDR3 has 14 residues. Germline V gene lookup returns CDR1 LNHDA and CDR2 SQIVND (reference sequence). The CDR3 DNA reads TGTGCCGGTAGCAACGGACAGGGAGGAGCTGAAGCTTTCTTT. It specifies CAGSNGQGGAEAFF.

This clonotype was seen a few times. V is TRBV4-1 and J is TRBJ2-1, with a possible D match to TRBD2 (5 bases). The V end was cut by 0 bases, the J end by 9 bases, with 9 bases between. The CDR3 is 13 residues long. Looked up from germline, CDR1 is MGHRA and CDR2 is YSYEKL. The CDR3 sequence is CASSQERRAEQFF. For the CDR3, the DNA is TGCGCCAGCAGCCAAGAGAGGCGGGCTGAGCAGTTCTTC.

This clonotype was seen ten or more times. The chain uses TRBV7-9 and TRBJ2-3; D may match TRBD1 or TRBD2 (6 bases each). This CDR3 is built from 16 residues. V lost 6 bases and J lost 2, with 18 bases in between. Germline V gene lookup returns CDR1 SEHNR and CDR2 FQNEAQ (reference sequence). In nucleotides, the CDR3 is TGTGCCAGCAGAAAAGGAGGGGGACCCTTCACAGATACGCAGTATTTT. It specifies CASRKGGGPFTDTQYF.

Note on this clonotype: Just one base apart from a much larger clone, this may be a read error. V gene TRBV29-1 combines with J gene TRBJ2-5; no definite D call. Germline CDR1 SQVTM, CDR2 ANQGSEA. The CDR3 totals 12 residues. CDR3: CRVHLGQETQYF. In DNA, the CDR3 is TGCCGCGTGCACTTGGGGCAAGAGACCCAGTACTTC.

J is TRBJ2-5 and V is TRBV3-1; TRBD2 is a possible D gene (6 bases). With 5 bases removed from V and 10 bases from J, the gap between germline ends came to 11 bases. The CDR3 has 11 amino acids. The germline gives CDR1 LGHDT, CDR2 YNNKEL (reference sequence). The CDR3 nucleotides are TGTGCCAGCAGCAAATTGGAGGGCCAGTACTTC. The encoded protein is CASSKLEGQYF.

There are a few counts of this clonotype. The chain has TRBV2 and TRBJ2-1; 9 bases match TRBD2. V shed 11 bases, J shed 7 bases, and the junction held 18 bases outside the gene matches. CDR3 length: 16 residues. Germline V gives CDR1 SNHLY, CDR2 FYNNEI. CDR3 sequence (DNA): TGTGCCGGAACTAGCGGGTCGGGACGCTTGGCAAATGAGCAGTTCTTC. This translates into CAGTSGSGRLANEQFF.